This TCR beta chain was sequenced for a study of beta chain features in type 1 diabetes. In regard to this clone: Its antigen is undetermined.

Findings and limits, study-wide: Within each of all four CD4+ subsets, Type 1 diabetes patients had TCRB CDR3s that were moderately but significantly shorter.

Investigators reverse transcribed all isolated RNA, so they sequenced expressed TCRB transcripts. Naive, central memory and regulatory T cell samples averaged around 4 million immunoSEQ reads each. Clones were sequenced by immunoSEQ multiplex PCR, and TCRdb holds only the in-frame ones, with some missing. In the table there are roughly 150,000 clones, around 10% of which are singletons. Central memory, naive, regulatory and stem cell-like memory CD4+ cells were sorted by CD45RO/CCR7/CD25/CD127/CD95/CD27. The receptor comes from a young man in good health. Sequencing was performed on central memory CD4+ T cells from blood.

Here the CDR3 DNA reads TGTGCCAGCAGACCTGGGGGAGGGGCCGCCAACTATGGCTACACCTTC. Protein: CASRPGGGAANYGYTF. The chain links TRBV28 to TRBJ1-2, with D maybe TRBD1 (5 bases). CDR3 length equals 16 residues. Germline V gives CDR1 MDHEN, CDR2 SYDVKM. Trimming pared 6 bases from V and 2 bases from J, leaving 19 bases between.